Listed below are T cell receptor beta chains from one sample, sequenced in a study of CD8 T cells in ankylosing spondylitis. TCRdb itself ran the 5' RACE reads through MiXCR, one entry per CDR3 protein. The sample consists of more than 300,000 distinct CDR3 sequences, 6.5% to 10% of them appearing once. The sequenced sample consisted of blood, either unsorted or a sorted T cell fraction (not recorded which). All receptors come from a male donor with ankylosing spondylitis. The CDR3 runs from the conserved cysteine through the conserved F or W. D genes are given only for firm matches. Part of the rows lack a size; the others show once, few, many or a class for expanded clones.

>NA|TRBJ2-4|TRBV20-1|NA
CSANAKIPPTKNIQYF
TGCAGTGCGAACGCAAAAATTCCACCAACCAAAAACATTCAGTACTTC
>NA|TRBJ2-7|TRBV7-8|NA
CASSLARTAYEQYF
TGTGCCAGCAGCTTAGCGCGGACAGCCTACGAGCAGTACTTC
>NA|TRBJ2-3|TRBV4-3|few
CASSQVGGDTQYF
TGCGCCAGCAGCCAAGTAGGGGGAGATACGCAGTATTTT
>TRBD2|TRBJ2-1|TRBV28|NA
CASSWTSGRLSEQFF
TGTGCCAGCAGTTGGACTAGCGGGAGGTTGAGTGAGCAGTTCTTC
>TRBD1|TRBJ1-5|TRBV20-1|NA
CSAREAGGTDTQHF
TGCAGTGCTAGAGAAGCGGGAGGGACAGATACGCAGCATTTT
>NA|TRBJ2-6|TRBV20-1|NA
CSASPSGANVLTF
TGCAGTGCTAGTCCCTCTGGGGCCAACGTCCTGACTTTC
>NA|TRBJ2-6|TRBV27|NA
CASSYNSGANVLTF
TGTGCCAGCAGTTACAACTCTGGGGCCAACGTCCTGACTTTC
>NA|TRBJ2-1|TRBV5-1|few
CASSPLIQTAASYNEQFF
TGCGCCAGCAGCCCCCTCATACAGACAGCCGCCTCCTACAATGAGCAGTTCTTC
>NA|TRBJ2-7|TRBV4-1|NA
CASSVQDGQGEQYF
TGCGCCAGCAGCGTCCAAGATGGTCAGGGCGAGCAGTACTTC
>TRBD1|TRBJ2-2|TRBV12-3/TRBV12-4|NA
CASSPYRGNTGELFF
TGTGCCAGCAGTCCCTACAGGGGTAACACCGGGGAGCTGTTTTTT
>NA|TRBJ1-6|TRBV19|NA
CTSSIRQANSPLHF
TGTACCAGTAGTATACGTCAGGCAAATTCACCCCTCCACTTT
>NA|TRBJ2-7|TRBV21-1|few
CASRQREWYEQYF
TGTGCCAGCAGGCAGCGGGAATGGTACGAGCAGTACTTC
>NA|TRBJ1-2|TRBV29-1|many
CSVEMDRVYGYTF
TGCAGCGTTGAAATGGACAGAGTCTATGGCTACACCTTC
>TRBD2|TRBJ2-1|TRBV6-2/TRBV6-3|few
CASSRTSWNEQFF
TGTGCCAGCAGTAGGACTAGCTGGAATGAGCAGTTCTTC
>NA|TRBJ2-1|TRBV28|few
CASSRSGNEQFF
TGTGCCAGCAGTCGCTCGGGCAATGAGCAGTTCTTC
>TRBD1|TRBJ2-2|TRBV15|many
CATSRDRSNTGELFF
TGTGCCACCAGCAGGGACAGGTCGAACACCGGGGAGCTGTTTTTT
>NA|TRBJ2-1|TRBV3-1|NA
CASSQISTGVYNEQFF
TGTGCCAGCAGCCAAATATCGACAGGAGTCTACAATGAGCAGTTCTTC
>TRBD1|TRBJ2-7|TRBV11-1|NA
CASSLRGTGTREQYF
TGTGCCAGCAGCCTGAGGGGGACAGGGACACGCGAGCAGTACTTC
>NA|TRBJ2-7|TRBV6-2/TRBV6-3|few
CASGSSYEQYF
TGTGCCAGCGGGTCCTCCTACGAGCAGTACTTC
>TRBD2|TRBJ2-1|TRBV11-1|many
CASSLLAGHYNEQFF
TGTGCCAGCAGCCTACTAGCGGGTCACTACAATGAGCAGTTCTTC
>TRBD1|TRBJ2-7|TRBV29-1|many
CSARTGLYEQYF
TGCAGCGCCAGGACAGGGCTCTACGAGCAGTACTTC
>TRBD1|TRBJ2-1|TRBV11-2|many
CASSWDRSYNEQFF
TGTGCCAGCAGCTGGGACAGAAGTTACAATGAGCAGTTCTTC
>TRBD1|TRBJ2-6|TRBV19|NA
CASRGQAYSGANVLTF
TGTGCCAGCAGGGGACAGGCATACTCTGGGGCCAACGTCCTGACTTTC
>NA|TRBJ2-5|TRBV18|NA
CASSPPGTKGETQYF
TGTGCCAGCTCACCCCCAGGAACAAAGGGAGAGACCCAGTACTTC
>TRBD2|TRBJ2-5|TRBV5-4|NA
CASTEGRREYGETQYF
TGTGCCAGCACCGAGGGGAGGCGGGAGTATGGCGAGACCCAGTACTTC
>TRBD1|TRBJ1-1|TRBV29-1|NA
CSVQTGTANTEAFF
TGCAGCGTTCAAACCGGGACAGCGAACACTGAAGCTTTCTTT
>TRBD2|TRBJ2-1|TRBV4-1|NA
CASSQDLAGDYNEQFF
TGCGCCAGCAGCCAAGACCTAGCGGGTGACTACAATGAGCAGTTCTTC
>TRBD1|TRBJ2-7|TRBV29-1|many
CSVNVPGQGTYEQYF
TGCAGCGTTAACGTTCCGGGACAGGGAACCTACGAGCAGTACTTC
>NA|TRBJ2-1|TRBV14|NA
CASSPPRENEQFF
TGTGCCAGCAGCCCCCCACGGGAGAATGAGCAGTTCTTC
>NA|TRBJ2-1|TRBV4-2|NA
CASSPPEGDEQFF
TGTGCCAGCAGCCCCCCGGAAGGGGATGAGCAGTTCTTC
>TRBD1|TRBJ2-7|TRBV15|few
CATSRDPTGGREQYF
TGTGCCACCAGCAGAGATCCGACAGGGGGCCGCGAGCAGTACTTC
>NA|TRBJ2-1|TRBV6-1|NA
CATGWDNEQFF
TGTGCCACAGGTTGGGACAATGAGCAGTTCTTC
>NA|TRBJ2-7|TRBV5-1|few
CASSLEGYSYEQYF
TGCGCCAGCAGCTTGGAGGGTTACTCCTACGAGCAGTACTTC
>NA|TRBJ2-7|TRBV12-3/TRBV12-4|NA
CASSKGHADYEQYF
TGTGCCAGTTCTAAGGGACACGCAGACTACGAGCAGTACTTC
>TRBD2|TRBJ2-2|TRBV20-1|few
CSARILADTGELFF
TGCAGTGCTAGGATACTAGCGGACACCGGGGAGCTGTTTTTT
>NA|TRBJ1-1|TRBV6-2/TRBV6-3|NA
CASSSIFMNTEAFF
TGTGCCAGCAGTTCAATCTTTATGAACACTGAAGCTTTCTTT
>NA|TRBJ2-2|TRBV5-1|NA
CASSLAVSSAAGELFF
TGCGCCAGCAGCTTGGCCGTTTCCTCGGCTGCCGGGGAGCTGTTTTTT
>TRBD2|TRBJ2-3|TRBV7-8|few
CASSLELAGATQYF
TGTGCCAGCAGCTTAGAACTAGCGGGAGCAACGCAGTATTTT
>NA|TRBJ2-1|TRBV29-1|many
CSVRVGGLSNNEQFF
TGCAGCGTTCGGGTAGGGGGGCTTTCCAACAATGAGCAGTTCTTC
>NA|TRBJ2-1|TRBV7-8|many
CASSLIGRSSYNEQFF
TGTGCCAGCAGCTTAATCGGCCGGAGCTCCTACAATGAGCAGTTCTTC
>NA|TRBJ2-2|TRBV7-8|few
CASSFPIDRNTGELFF
TGTGCCAGCAGCTTCCCCATCGACAGGAACACCGGGGAGCTGTTTTTT
>TRBD2|TRBJ2-5|TRBV7-9|NA
CASRLPLGTTYQETQYF
TGTGCCAGCAGACTACCGTTGGGGACTACGTACCAAGAGACCCAGTACTTC
>TRBD1|TRBJ2-5|TRBV19|few
CASSKEKTGGHETQYF
TGTGCCAGTAGTAAAGAGAAGACAGGGGGCCATGAGACCCAGTACTTC
>NA|TRBJ2-1|TRBV7-2|many
CASTFLDNEQFF
TGTGCCAGCACTTTCCTAGACAATGAGCAGTTCTTC
>NA|TRBJ2-3|TRBV7-2|few
CASRIQGDTQYF
TGTGCCAGCAGAATACAGGGAGATACGCAGTATTTT
>TRBD1|TRBJ2-3|TRBV12-3/TRBV12-4|many
CASKQGEGTDTQYF
TGTGCCAGCAAACAGGGGGAAGGGACAGATACGCAGTATTTT
>TRBD1|TRBJ2-7|TRBV18|NA
CASSPGQGDEQYF
TGTGCCAGCTCACCGGGACAGGGTGACGAGCAGTACTTC
>NA|TRBJ2-1|TRBV5-1|many
CASRLPRDGEQFF
TGCGCCAGCAGGTTGCCCAGGGACGGTGAGCAGTTCTTC
>TRBD2|TRBJ2-5|TRBV6-2/TRBV6-3|few
CASKAGGETQYF
TGTGCCAGCAAAGCGGGAGGAGAGACCCAGTACTTC
>NA|TRBJ2-3|TRBV4-2|many
CASSQDTDTQYF
TGTGCCAGCAGCCAAGACACAGATACGCAGTATTTT
>NA|TRBJ2-3|TRBV7-3|NA
CASSLNGGGTDTQYF
TGTGCCAGCAGCTTAAATGGTGGTGGCACAGATACGCAGTATTTT
>NA|TRBJ2-5|TRBV7-3|few
CASSLVPGPQETQYF
TGTGCCAGCAGCTTAGTACCTGGCCCGCAAGAGACCCAGTACTTC